The 7 T cell receptor beta chains given below trace back to one sample, sequenced in a study of regulatory T cells in long-lasting Graves disease. Stated time point: newly diagnosed GD, antithyroid drugs for less than 3 months. Scientists built the TCR library using RNA that was extracted from PBMCs. The TCR beta library used iRepertoire HTBI primers with Arm-PCR amplification of CDR3. One entry per CDR3 protein, called by TCRdb with MiXCR from the multiplex PCR reads. Of approximately 310,000 distinct CDR3 sequences in the sample, 15% to 20% were seen once. The sequenced sample was peripheral blood mononuclear cells (PBMCs), obtained at new diagnosis, from a patient treated with antithyroid drugs. The receptor set was obtained from a female donor with Graves disease.

This clonotype was seen a few times. The gene calls are TRBV18 and TRBJ2-5; TRBD1 matches 7 bases. Unmatched junction bases numbered 5, after V lost 2 bases and J lost 2 bases. This CDR3 has 15 residues. Germline CDR1 and CDR2: KGHSH and LQKENI. In DNA form, the CDR3 reads TGTGCCAGCTCACCAGCCGGGACAGTACAAGAGACCCAGTACTTC. Its translation is CASSPAGTVQETQYF.

Many counts were recorded for this clonotype. The chain uses TRBV9 and TRBJ2-5; unclear D gene. Germline V CDR1 and CDR2: SGDLS, YYNGEE. CDR3 size: 13 residues. Trimming took off 3 bases at V and 0 bases at J, with 6 bases between the two ends. In DNA, the CDR3 is TGTGCCAGCAGCGCCTCGGACCAAGAGACCCAGTACTTC. Encoded protein: CASSASDQETQYF.

This clonotype was picked up many times. The J gene is TRBJ2-1, the V gene TRBV24-1; no clear D. V shed 8 bases and J shed 5 bases, with 12 bases lying between them. The CDR3 runs 13 residues. Germline-derived CDR1 and CDR2 are KGHDR and SFDVKD. The CDR3 reads CATNSDRDNEQFF. The CDR3, as DNA: TGTGCCACCAACTCTGACCGGGACAATGAGCAGTTCTTC.

This clonotype was detected only a few times. The chain couples TRBV7-2 to TRBJ2-1; D is unclear. V was shortened by 0 bases and J by 5 bases, with 8 bases between the two germline ends. The CDR3 is 14 amino acids. Looked up from germline, CDR1 is SGHTA and CDR2 is FQGNSA. The CDR3, as DNA: TGTGCCAGCAGCTTAGCCCCTGTTAACAATGAGCAGTTCTTC. Protein: CASSLAPVNNEQFF.

This clonotype was observed at least ten times. The chain recombines TRBV20-1 with TRBJ2-5, with D possibly matching TRBD2 (5 bases). This CDR3 has 13 amino acids. Between the trimmed V and J ends, which lost 7 bases and 5 bases, there was a span of 17 bases. Germline values: CDR1 DFQATT, CDR2 SNEGSKA (reference sequence). CDR3 DNA sequence: TGCAGTGAATCTAGCCTCCTCCGGGAGACCCAGTACTTC. Amino acid sequence: CSESSLLRETQYF.

Comments on this clonotype: This clone may be a read error of a much larger clone one base away. V and J are TRBV5-5 and TRBJ1-2; possibly TRBD1 for D (6 bases). The CDR3 runs 18 residues. Germline loops: CDR1 SGHKS, CDR2 YYEKEE (reference sequence). Trimming removed 4 bases at V and 2 bases at J, with 24 bases between. CDR3 amino acids: CASSRGLQGSGSNYGYTF. DNA of the CDR3: TGTGCCAGCAGCCGGGGGTTGCAGGGGTCAGGGTCCAACTATGGCTACACCTTC.

In this sample, this clonotype turned up many times. The rearrangement uses TRBV20-1 and TRBJ2-7, with D perhaps matching TRBD1 (6 bases). The CDR3 spans 12 residues. V was shortened by 5 bases and J by 5 bases, with 13 bases between the two germline ends. Germline CDR1 is DFQATT and CDR2 is SNEGSKA (reference sequence). The CDR3 nucleotides read TGCAGTGCTCGTAGGGGGAGCAACGAGCAGTACTTC. This translates into CSARRGSNEQYF.